This TCR beta chain was captured by sequencing in a study of shared clonotypes between healthy human individuals. Assay used: immunoSEQ multiplex PCR; TCRdb lists only in-frame clones, some missing. The profile covers around 2.5 million clones, with approximately 93% appearing a single time and about 0.38% taken by the ten largest. Losses at the gene ends were 4 bases for V and 2 bases for J; bases not matched to a gene: 4. The CDR3 length is 15 residues. Germline V gives CDR1 SGHNT, CDR2 YYREEE (reference sequence). This sequence originates from a man aged 18 to 30 in good health. Some clones in this sample may be carry-over from other donors' samples. What was sequenced was naive CD4+ T cells from PBMCs. Subset here: CD45RA+ positively selected. The chain recombines TRBV5-4 with TRBJ2-1; the match to TRBD2 covers 9 bases. The CDR3 nucleotides are TGTGCCAGCAGCCCTAGGACTAGCGCCTACAATGAGCAGTTCTTC. Translation: CASSPRTSAYNEQFF.